These 31 T cell receptor beta chains share one sample of origin, sequenced in a study of beta chain features in type 1 diabetes. Isolated RNA was reverse transcribed in full, so expressed TCRB transcripts were sequenced. Profiling relied on immunoSEQ multiplex PCR, and the TCRdb table lists in-frame clones only, not all of them. The sample includes hundreds of thousands of clones, over 10% of them seen just once. Sequencing used naive CD4+ T cells from blood. The receptors shown here come from a woman younger than 30 in good health.

The chain is built from TRBV7-2 and TRBJ2-1, with no clear D. The germline CDR1 and CDR2 sequences are SGHTA and FQGNSA. The V gene lost 5 bases and the J gene lost 6 bases, with 11 bases spanning the gap. CDR3 size: 13 residues. The CDR3: CASSPNRVNEQFF. In nucleotides, the CDR3 is TGTGCCAGCAGCCCTAACCGGGTCAATGAGCAGTTCTTC.

This sequence joins TRBV20-1 and TRBJ2-1; D uncertain. Trimming stripped 3 bases from V and 5 bases from J, with 5 bases between. Germline V gene lookup returns CDR1 DFQATT and CDR2 SNEGSKA (reference sequence). There are 11 residues in the CDR3. CDR3 bases: TGCAGTGCTAGCAACGACAATGAGCAGTTCTTC. Translation gives CSASNDNEQFF.

The table lists this clone with a few counts. The V call is TRBV11-2, the J call TRBJ2-2, with D uncertain. The CDR3 length is 13 residues. The germline V gene has CDR1 SGHAT and CDR2 FQNNGV. V was pared by 5 bases and J by 4 bases, with 8 bases between. The CDR3 region is CASSGDGTGELFF. CDR3 nucleotide sequence: TGTGCCAGCAGCGGCGATGGCACCGGGGAGCTGTTTTTT.

This clone was seen more than once but under ten times. The chain combines TRBV12-5 with TRBJ2-3, with D unclear. V gave up 1 base and J gave up 2 bases, with 16 bases separating them. CDR1 is LGHNT and CDR2 is FRNRAP in the germline V gene. CDR3 length: 17 residues. The CDR3 DNA reads as TGTGCTAGTGGTTTGGAAACCGAGTTGGGATTCACAGATACGCAGTATTTT. Protein sequence: CASGLETELGFTDTQYF.

The chain carries TRBV29-1 and TRBJ2-3, with 7 bases fitting TRBD2. J gave up 9 bases and V 5 bases, and 11 bases lay outside the gene matches. CDR1 and CDR2 from the germline V gene are SQVTM and ANQGSEA. The CDR3 totals 13 residues. As DNA, the CDR3 is TGCAGCGTTAGGGAGGGGCGAGGCGGCACGCAGTATTTT. This sequence encodes CSVREGRGGTQYF.

The chain employs TRBV6-6 and TRBJ2-1, with 7 bases fitting TRBD1. With V trimmed by 2 bases and J by 2 bases, 3 bases remained unmatched. The CDR3 has 15 amino acids. Germline V gene lookup returns CDR1 MNHNY and CDR2 SVGAGI (reference sequence). The CDR3 sequence: CASSYEGAPYNEQFF. For the CDR3, the DNA is TGTGCCAGCAGTTACGAGGGGGCACCCTACAATGAGCAGTTCTTC.

In its sample, this clone was seen once. The V and J genes are TRBV5-1 and TRBJ2-3; 10 bases line up with TRBD2. Germline V gene sequence: CDR1 SGHRS, CDR2 YFSETQ. J was trimmed by 1 base and V by 5 bases; bases with no gene match: 4. The CDR3 is 15 residues long. CDR3 DNA: TGCGCCAGCAGGCGGACTAGCGGCGGCACAGATACGCAGTATTTT. Protein: CASRRTSGGTDTQYF.

A few counts support this clone. This chain joins TRBV14 and TRBJ2-5; 7 bases fit TRBD1. The CDR3 is 14 amino acids. V lost 4 bases to trimming and J lost 7 bases; unmatched junction nucleotides: 9. The germline V gene encodes CDR1 SGHDN and CDR2 FVKESK. The CDR3 loop reads CASSPWDSPGTQYF. Written as DNA, the CDR3 is TGTGCCAGCAGCCCCTGGGACAGTCCAGGGACCCAGTACTTC.

CDR3 amino acids: CASHQHGEQYF. For the CDR3, the DNA is TGTGCCAGCCATCAGCATGGGGAGCAGTACTTC. The V and J genes are TRBV2 and TRBJ2-7; unclear D gene. This CDR3 has 11 amino acids. Germline CDR1 SNHLY, CDR2 FYNNEI. V lost 8 bases, J lost 7 bases, and 12 bases lay in between.

This clone was counted only a few times. The rearrangement links TRBV25-1 to TRBJ2-3; 7 bases map to TRBD1. V gave up 3 bases and J gave up 2 bases; unmatched junction bases: 8. The length of the CDR3 is 16 residues. Germline assignment: CDR1 MGHDK and CDR2 SYGVNS. This chain's CDR3 is CASSDAQGRSTDTQYF. The CDR3 DNA is TGTGCCAGCAGTGATGCACAGGGGAGATCCACAGATACGCAGTATTTT.

This clone was counted only a few times. The same CDR3 arises from other DNA sequences in this sample as well. This chain connects TRBV19 to TRBJ2-7; 9 nucleotides line up with TRBD2. CDR1 and CDR2 (germline): LNHDA, SQIVND (reference sequence). Trimming took 6 bases from V and 2 from J; bases not matched to a gene: 2. This CDR3 is built from 13 residues. The CDR3 DNA reads as TGTGCCAGTAGGCTAGCGGGGACCTACGAGCAGTACTTC. Amino acids: CASRLAGTYEQYF.

This clone was found a few times. The rearrangement uses TRBV18 and TRBJ2-7, with D hard to call. The length of the CDR3 is 12 residues. Trimming cost V 5 bases and J 2 bases, with 7 bases left between them. Looked up from germline, CDR1 is KGHSH and CDR2 is LQKENI. CDR3 protein: CASSGRTYEQYF. The CDR3 DNA reads as TGTGCCAGCTCAGGAAGAACCTACGAGCAGTACTTC.

This chain uses TRBV28 with TRBJ1-2; weak D call: TRBD1 (5 bases). The CDR3 runs 14 residues. V was trimmed by 6 bases and J by 3 bases, leaving 14 bases between them. Germline assignment: CDR1 MDHEN and CDR2 SYDVKM. CDR3 nucleotides: TGTGCCAGCAGCCACGGGGCCAGGGACTATGGCTACACCTTC. Amino acid sequence: CASSHGARDYGYTF.

The chain employs TRBV6-5 and TRBJ2-2; D call uncertain. V was trimmed by 4 bases and J by 6 bases, leaving 9 bases between them. The CDR3 loop spans 13 amino acids. The germline V gene encodes CDR1 MNHEY and CDR2 SVGAGI. CDR3 protein: CASSFPMPGELFF. CDR3 bases: TGTGCCAGCAGTTTCCCCATGCCCGGGGAGCTGTTTTTT.

V usage is TRBV25-1 and J usage is TRBJ2-5; 8 bases map to TRBD1. V dropped 4 bases and J dropped 5; count of bases not matched to a gene: 6. CDR3 length: 14 amino acids. Germline CDR1 is MGHDK and CDR2 is SYGVNS. CDR3: CASSVQGAGETQYF. CDR3 in DNA: TGTGCCAGCAGTGTCCAGGGGGCGGGGGAGACCCAGTACTTC.

V gene TRBV7-6 combines with J gene TRBJ1-2; 7 positions agree with TRBD1. This CDR3 has 13 residues. The V gene end was trimmed by 5 bases and the J gene end by 2 bases; junction bases not matched to a gene: 2. Germline loops: CDR1 SGHVS, CDR2 FNYEAQ. The CDR3 coding sequence is TGTGCCAGCAGCATGGGACAGAACTATGGCTACACCTTC. Its protein product is CASSMGQNYGYTF.

The sample holds a few counts of this clone. The chain recombines TRBV7-3 with TRBJ1-6; weak D call: TRBD1 (6 bases). The germline V gene encodes CDR1 SGHTA and CDR2 FQGTGA. This CDR3 has 16 residues. V was clipped by 5 bases and J by 4 bases, with 15 bases between them. Written as DNA, the CDR3 is TGTGCCAGCAGCCAAAGGGGCAGGGGATATAATTCACCCCTCCACTTT. This encodes CASSQRGRGYNSPLHF.

J is TRBJ2-7 and V is TRBV5-1; D is perhaps TRBD2 (5 bases). V lost 0 bases and J 6 bases, leaving 7 bases between the germline ends. Germline V gene data show CDR1 as SGHRS and CDR2 as YFSETQ. The CDR3 extends over 12 amino acids. The CDR3 DNA sequence: TGCGCCAGCAGCTTGGTAGGAGGCGAGCAGTACTTC. The encoded protein is CASSLVGGEQYF.

The chain links TRBV30 to TRBJ2-1; TRBD2 matches at 9 bases. The V gene's germline CDR1 is GTSNPN and CDR2 SVGIG (reference sequence). The ends lost 0 bases at V and 7 bases at J; junction bases unmatched: 1. The CDR3 is 13 amino acids. CDR3 nucleotide sequence: TGTGCCTGGAGTGTAACTAGCGGGAATGAGCAGTTCTTC. Encoded protein: CAWSVTSGNEQFF.

The chain recombines TRBV19 with TRBJ2-7, with 7 positions matching TRBD1. The CDR3 length is 15 residues. V shed 4 bases, J shed 3 bases, and the junction held 9 bases outside the gene matches. The germline gives CDR1 LNHDA, CDR2 SQIVND (reference sequence). CDR3 bases: TGTGCCAGTAGTACTATCACAGGGGAGAACTACGAGCAGTACTTC. Translating gives CASSTITGENYEQYF.

The CDR3 DNA is TGCAGCGTGACACTTACTAACTATGGCTACACCTTC. Residues: CSVTLTNYGYTF. The rearrangement joins TRBV29-1 to TRBJ1-2; D gene uncertain. The CDR3 is 12 residues long. V gave up 6 bases and J gave up 0 bases, with 8 bases separating them. Looked up from germline, CDR1 is SQVTM and CDR2 is ANQGSEA. Full variable domain (outside the CDR3, taken from reference TRBV29-1 and TRBJ1-2): SAVISQKPSRDICQRGTSLTIQCQVDSQVTMMFWYRQQPGQSLTLIATANQGSEATYESGFVIDKFPISRPNLTFSTLTVSNMSPEDSSIYLCSVTLTNYGYTFGSGTRLTVV.

The table lists this clone with a few counts. The chain links TRBV28 to TRBJ2-1; D perhaps matches TRBD2 (6 bases). CDR1 and CDR2 from the germline V gene are MDHEN and SYDVKM. The CDR3 sequence is 14 residues long. V was shortened by 5 bases and J by 4 bases, with 12 bases between the two germline ends. CDR3 sequence: CASSVNGGYNEQFF. The CDR3 DNA follows: TGTGCCAGCAGTGTAAATGGGGGGTACAATGAGCAGTTCTTC.

This chain joins TRBV7-2 and TRBJ2-5; TRBD2 aligns across 13 bases. The CDR3 spans 15 residues. V lost 5 bases to trimming and J lost 4 bases; unmatched junction nucleotides: 4. In germline, CDR1 is SGHTA, CDR2 FQGNSA. CDR3 nucleotide sequence: TGTGCCAGCAGCCAGGGACTAGCGGGGATAGAGACCCAGTACTTC. This encodes CASSQGLAGIETQYF.

This clone was seen more than once but under ten times. This chain links TRBV5-1 with TRBJ1-2, with 8 bases that match TRBD1. This CDR3 is built from 15 residues. The ends lost 3 bases at V and 7 bases at J; junction bases unmatched: 11. The germline V gene has CDR1 SGHRS and CDR2 YFSETQ. The CDR3 here is CASSSNRGRTAGYTF. Here the CDR3 DNA reads TGCGCCAGCAGCTCGAACAGGGGGAGAACGGCTGGCTACACCTTC. Based on the CDR3 plus reference TRBV5-1 and TRBJ1-2, the full variable domain is KAGVTQTPRYLIKTRGQQVTLSCSPISGHRSVSWYQQTPGQGLQFLFEYFSETQRNKGNFPGRFSGRQFSNSRSEMNVSTLELGDSALYLCASSSNRGRTAGYTFGSGTRLTVV.

This sequence joins TRBV15 and TRBJ1-2, with a possible D match to TRBD1 (5 bases). The germline gives CDR1 LNHNV, CDR2 YYDKDF (reference sequence). Trimming removed 0 bases at V and 7 bases at J, with 12 bases between. CDR3 size: 14 residues. CDR3 residues: CATSRDLGGSGYTF. The CDR3 DNA follows: TGTGCCACCAGCAGAGATCTGGGGGGGTCTGGCTACACCTTC.

The chain couples TRBV11-2 to TRBJ2-5; D is unclear. V gave up 8 bases and J gave up 1 base, with 8 bases separating them. Germline V CDR1 and CDR2: SGHAT, FQNNGV. The CDR3 contains 12 residues. This CDR3 is CASGRVQETQYF. The CDR3 nucleotides are TGTGCCAGCGGTAGGGTCCAAGAGACCCAGTACTTC.

The gene calls are TRBV14 and TRBJ1-1; D gene uncertain. Germline V lookup: CDR1 SGHDN, CDR2 FVKESK. This CDR3 is 16 amino acids long. V lost 4 bases, J lost 5 bases, and 20 bases lay in between. CDR3 in amino acids: CASSRGPIGGRTEAFF. The CDR3 nucleotides are TGTGCCAGCAGCCGAGGACCCATTGGTGGGCGAACTGAAGCTTTCTTT.

The V gene is TRBV28, the J gene TRBJ2-7; 8 positions match TRBD1. The CDR3 runs to 17 residues. Germline CDR1 is MDHEN and CDR2 is SYDVKM. V trimming: 8 bases; J trimming: 3 bases; junction bases outside the gene matches: 18. The DNA for the CDR3 is TGTGCCAGCTGCTCCTCTGAGGCAGGGGGCCCCCTCTACGAGCAGTACGTC. Translation gives CASCSSEAGGPLYEQYV.

This clone was detected only a few times. V is TRBV30 and J is TRBJ2-7, with 11 bases matching TRBD1. Trimming removed 7 bases from V and 4 bases from J; junction bases left unmatched: 9. The CDR3 covers 14 residues. From germline, CDR1 is GTSNPN and CDR2 SVGIG (reference sequence). CDR3 sequence reads: CASTGTGGLYEQYF. The CDR3 DNA is TGTGCCTCGACCGGGACAGGGGGTTTATACGAGCAGTACTTC.

This clone was detected a few times. This chain joins TRBV7-2 and TRBJ1-5; D gene ambiguous. V was cut by 5 bases and J by 7 bases, with 12 bases left in between. The germline V gene has CDR1 SGHTA and CDR2 FQGNSA. The CDR3 is 13 residues long. This chain's CDR3 is CASSRDNRQPQHF. CDR3 sequence (DNA): TGTGCCAGCAGCAGAGACAACCGCCAGCCCCAGCATTTT.

The table lists this clone with a few counts. The chain joins TRBV15 to TRBJ2-3, with a tentative D call TRBD2 (5 bases). V lost 3 bases and J lost 1, with 20 bases in between. Germline values: CDR1 LNHNV, CDR2 YYDKDF (reference sequence). This CDR3 contains 18 residues. The CDR3 is CATSRAGSGRPGTDTQYF. CDR3 in DNA: TGTGCCACCAGCAGGGCCGGAAGCGGACGCCCGGGCACAGATACGCAGTATTTT.